This TCR beta chain originates from a study of cytomegalovirus exposure and HLA in healthy donors (dated by TCRdb to the late 2010s). Regarding the study in general: An earlier analysis of about 530 of the donors reported about 260 Gb of sequence data and 117 million unique TCR beta sequences obtained from approximately 180 million T cells. An early release that covered 500 to 800 HLA-typed donors contained around 300 gigabases of sequencing data and about 93 million unique TCR sequences. The genetic ancestry cluster associated with self-reported Caucasian donors included about 84% of the roughly 400 genotyped donors. The study aimed to test whether cataloging public T cell receptors could reveal signatures of past pathogen exposure. The T cell repertoires of some 670 subjects were profiled by immunosequencing and related to cytomegalovirus serostatus. In addition to the first cohort of 666 subjects, a separate validation cohort of 120 different subjects was used. High-throughput TCR immunosequencing, statistical association of individual TCRs with disease status, and machine learning were combined to predict cytomegalovirus infection status. In a later analysis, previously published TCR beta repertoires from 666 donors were re-analyzed and high-resolution HLA genotyping was added so that TCR occurrence patterns could be studied. In the later analysis, no new phenotypic data were used to find candidate immune exposures; instead, reliance was placed on TCR beta sequences and their occurrence across donors. In an earlier analysis of around 540 of the donors, high-throughput TCR beta sequencing was used to judge whether each TCR beta V gene segment behaved as functional or pseudogenic. Donor age, sex, ethnicity and CMV serostatus were compiled alongside the repertoire data. A later genetic analysis used genome-wide SNP genotypes for about three fifths of the 666 donors, treating that subset as a discovery cohort. All discovery cohort repertoires had been generated on a single sequencing platform. Both class I and class II loci were covered by HLA typing, at four-digit resolution. Typing coverage differed by locus: A, B, C, DRB1 and DQB1 were typed in about 629-640 donors, DQA1 in 500 to 550, DPA1 in some 570, and DPB1 in approximately 450. Roughly five DR-DQ haplotypes were handled as single units for association and clustering, since linkage in the cohort was strong. On average, around 240,000 unique TCR beta nucleotide sequences were sequenced per donor among 350 to 400 genotyped donors of the cohort, with 15% to 20% of those sequences being non-productive. The research as a whole found: In a later analysis, TCR association rates were found to vary across HLA loci, with the most associated TCRs seen for DRB1 alleles and the fewest for HLA-C alleles. Three of the identified cytomegalovirus-associated TCR beta chains were confirmed in vitro to be specific for cytomegalovirus antigens. For the cohort, immune exposure information was limited to CMV serostatus. A later analysis reported that several top co-occurrence clusters appeared linked to parvovirus B19, influenza, CMV and Epstein-Barr virus. Roughly 15 rarely observed V segments, including chromosome 9 orphons, were excluded from the earlier analysis of just under 600 of the donors because counts were too low. An association between a missense DCLRE1C variant and V-gene and J-gene trimming of TCR beta chains was found in a later genetic analysis and replicated in an independent cohort. In a later genetic analysis, fewer N-insertions in productive TCRs were reported among donors in an Asian-associated ancestry cluster than the roughly 640-donor mean. The authors suggested that the approach could potentially be generalized to other disease states and immunological phenotypes. Because HLA typing was missing for some donors at each locus, association tests included only the typed subset. Linkage disequilibrium might explain the correlated functional status among segregating V segments, but an unknown experimental factor could not be ruled out. The classifier was reported to diagnose cytomegalovirus status with high specificity and sensitivity in both the original and validation cohorts. A further reported finding was that TCR beta sequences accurately predicted the HLA-A and HLA-B alleles for most subjects in the first cohort. While some public TCRs were present in many individuals, most TCR sequences turned up only very rarely across donors. When HLA alleles, especially DR and DQ, strongly co-occurred, TCR associations were difficult to assign to individual alleles. A cluster of highly shared sequence variants was judged likely to be a technical artifact of the sequencing pipeline. A later analysis found that most CMV-associated TCR beta chains appeared HLA-restricted, with HLA associations seemingly driven largely by CMV exposure. An earlier analysis of some 590 of the donors showed that most TCR beta V segments appeared in productive rearrangements either about 90% or about 30% of the time, which broadly matched IMGT annotations. A total of fewer than 200 TCR beta chains were listed by the study as associated with cytomegalovirus. Only TCR beta chains were sequenced in this cohort, and the absence of alpha or paired-chain data limited detectable features. Presence/absence analyses assumed roughly uniform sequencing depth across donors, an assumption that may not hold. A later analysis found that HLA-associated TCR beta chains were more clonally expanded and had lower generation probabilities than equally common non-associated chains. In a later analysis, around 15,000 TCR beta sequences were associated with specific HLA alleles at a false discovery rate of 0.05.

Libraries came from the immunoSEQ multiplex PCR assay. A mixture of 60 forward primers for TCR Vbeta segments and 13 reverse primers for TCR Jbeta segments was used in the multiplex PCR. A multiplex PCR assay on genomic DNA amplified the CDR3 region of rearranged TCR beta genes. Amplified TCR beta libraries were sequenced as 87-base-pair reads on the Illumina HiSeq System. Per the source publication's procedure: A later analysis tallied around 82 million unique TCR beta chains across the 666 repertoires, and about 12 million of those chains were shared by two or more donors. Raw reads were error-corrected and collapsed into unique sequences by a nearest-neighbor algorithm in which closely related sequences were merged to remove PCR and sequencing errors. Alignment of CDR3 sequences to IMGT reference sequences was used to assign V, D and J gene segments. Each retained sequence needed at least a six-nucleotide match to both a V gene segment and a J gene segment. A rearrangement was called productive if the CDR3 had no stop codons and remained in frame with V and J, and every other rearrangement was called non-productive. Following IMGT convention, CDR3 was defined as the stretch from the second conserved V-encoded cysteine to the conserved J-encoded phenylalanine. Sequences without an unambiguous match to a single V gene segment were excluded from the earlier analysis of about 640 of the donors. In an earlier analysis of about 590 of the donors, a V segment was called functional when productive rearrangements were above 56.7%, and segregating when the standard deviation between donors exceeded 5%. A statistical classification framework was developed to diagnose cytomegalovirus status using the catalog of TCR beta chain sequences. V and J gene assignment, in a later analysis, came from comparing TCR nucleotide sequences with IMGT/GENE-DB human TR gene sequences. The TCRdist pipeline was used in a later analysis to assign CDR3 sequences and most-parsimonious VDJ recombination scenarios. A later analysis defined each TCR beta chain by its CDR3 amino acid sequence plus V-gene family, and excluded reads lacking a unique V-gene family. To address suspected cross-contamination and a sequencing artifact, a later analysis removed roughly 640 highly shared, low-generation-probability nucleotide sequences. For each public chain, a later analysis derived a clonal expansion index from normalized ranks of inferred template counts within each repertoire. In a later analysis, generation probabilities were computed with a VDJ recombination model fitted to out-of-frame rearrangements, and the resulting probabilities were checked against IGoR. Hypergeometric tests were used in a later analysis to score TCR-TCR, TCR-HLA and TCR-CMV co-occurrence, with a repertoire-size bias correction applied to the TCR pairs. To estimate false discovery rates, a later analysis permuted the HLA or CMV assignments 20 times. A later analysis grouped co-occurring TCRs with DBSCAN, adding TCRdist sequence similarity when clustering within HLA-allele-positive subsets. Repertoires with fewer than 30,000 or more than 120,000 public chains, plus five repertoires with anomalous nucleotide sharing, were excluded from co-occurrence clustering. TCRdb provides this immuneACCESS table in a form limited to in-frame rearrangements. Some clones are lacking; in checked studies, under half of them reflect an unresolved V gene, and why the rest are absent is not known. For V, J and clone size, that table is used; D and trimming come from the DNA. Recorded for this sample are 150,000 or so clones; roughly 65% of them occurred a single time. Under 5.5% of the sample is taken by the ten largest.

This clone has only a few counts. Its antigen remains undetermined. Qualities for individual bases were not recorded, and no much larger clone is one base off. In total, around 600 healthy bone marrow donors made up the cohort. At the time of sampling, all cohort members were nominally healthy, though unrecorded immune exposures were likely present. The donor tested CMV seropositive and was one of the 289 seropositive cohort members. A peripheral blood sample was provided by each donor, and peripheral blood mononuclear cells were used for TCR beta sequencing. Genomic DNA was extracted from the blood cell samples with the Qiagen DNeasy Blood Extraction Kit. The source of this sequence is a man between 18 and 29 years old in good health and CMV-seropositive. Sequencing used PBMCs.

The CDR3 in this case is CASSIPGGQLFF. At the DNA level, the sequence is TGTGCCAGTAGTATCCCCGGCGGTCAACTGTTTTTT. The chain is assembled from TRBV19 and TRBJ1-4; the D segment cannot be called with confidence. Reading the germline V gene (reference sequence) gives CDR1 LNHDA and CDR2 SQIVND. The germline ends are 11 bases apart after V is trimmed by 3 bases and J by 12 bases. The CDR3 goes from the cysteine to the phenylalanine over 12 residues. This entry keeps only the CDR3 DNA: 36 bases, framed from base 1.